The subject of this entry is one TCR beta chain. The antigen remains undetermined. The record originates from a study of PD-L1 blockade in urothelial cancer. Study-level information: In the patient group, most of the 29 were males with bladder-origin urothelial cancer. T cells numbered a median of 141,255 in the blood samples. Study-wide findings and caveats: TCR clonality was measured in pretreatment peripheral blood. Clonality below the median predicted better survival.

Germline values: CDR1 LGHNA, CDR2 YNFKEQ. Trimming took 0 bases from V and 6 from J; bases not matched to a gene: 10. The CDR3 covers 18 residues. Time point meaning: pretreatment peripheral blood. Generated by immunoSEQ multiplex PCR, the TCRdb table keeps only in-frame clones and is missing some. The sample shows around 50,000 clones, approximately 80% of them seen only once. This TCR came from a man over 45 with urothelial cancer. V usage is TRBV4-2 and J usage is TRBJ2-3; 12 bases map to TRBD2. The sequencing used PBMCs, collected around atezolizumab (anti-PD-L1) treatment. CDR3 coding DNA: TGTGCCAGCAGCCAAGATTTTAGGCTAGCGGGGGGGCAGGATACGCAGTATTTT. Translated, it gives CASSQDFRLAGGQDTQYF.